This T cell receptor beta chain emerged from a study of Ad26.COV2.S vaccination and SARS-CoV-2 variants. Treatment in this sample: some 19 received Ad26.COV2.S at low or high dose, single or two shots; 5 received placebo; per-sample allocation not given. The samples were gathered on day 63 after the first injection of vaccine or placebo. Built on an Ad26 vector, the vaccine expressed Wuhan-strain SARS-CoV-2 spike. Looked up from germline, CDR1 is SGHTA and CDR2 is FQGNSA. Trimming at V came to 0 bases and at J to 13 bases, leaving 12 bases not matched to a gene. The CDR3 runs to 16 residues. Profiling relied on immunoSEQ multiplex PCR, and the TCRdb table lists in-frame clones only, not all of them. The sample records around 300,000 clones, 85% to 90% being singletons.

This chain connects TRBV7-2 to TRBJ1-6; TRBD1 aligns across 7 bases. The material sequenced was peripheral blood, taken in a trial of Ad26.COV2.S vaccine versus placebo. This clonotype originated in a person aged 18 to 59 who received the Ad26.COV2.S COVID-19 vaccine or a placebo. The CDR3 protein is CASSLAEGAPVSPLHF. Written as DNA, the CDR3 is TGTGCCAGCAGCTTAGCCGAGGGGGCTCCTGTATCGCCCCTCCACTTT.